The 27 T cell receptor beta chains below all came from one sample that was sequenced in a study of cytomegalovirus exposure and HLA in healthy donors. The PCR had 60 Vbeta and 13 Jbeta primers. Produced via immunoSEQ multiplex PCR; TCRdb's table is partial and in-frame only. The sample records approximately 89,000 clones, approximately 72% being singletons. Material: PBMCs. Receptors originate from a man younger than 45 in good health and CMV-seropositive.

V and J are TRBV7-9 and TRBJ2-1, with 14 positions matching TRBD2. The CDR3 is 18 residues long. Germline V gene data show CDR1 as SEHNR and CDR2 as FQNEAQ (reference sequence). Losses at the gene ends were 5 bases for V and 4 bases for J; bases not matched to a gene: 10. CDR3 in DNA: TGTGCCAGCAGCCCCCCGACTAGCGGGGGGGAGAAATACAATGAGCAGTTCTTC. It specifies CASSPPTSGGEKYNEQFF.

The chain combines TRBV18 with TRBJ2-5; weak D call: TRBD2 (5 bases). The germline V and J ends were trimmed by 3 bases and 2 bases, with 19 bases remaining between them. CDR3 length: 17 residues. The germline CDR1 and CDR2 sequences are KGHSH and LQKENI. This CDR3 is CASSPEKRILTQETQYF. CDR3 nucleotides: TGTGCCAGCTCACCCGAAAAGCGGATCCTTACTCAAGAGACCCAGTACTTC.

The chain joins TRBV5-1 to TRBJ1-2, with D hard to call. The CDR3 totals 15 residues. Looked up from germline, CDR1 is SGHRS and CDR2 is YFSETQ. V lost 4 bases and J 8 bases, leaving 21 bases between the germline ends. CDR3 in DNA: TGCGCCAGCAGCCCGATCCGGGGTGAGGCGTGGGGCTACACCTTC. Protein: CASSPIRGEAWGYTF.

This chain uses TRBV27 with TRBJ2-5, with a weak D call TRBD2 (6 bases). Trimming stripped 4 bases from V and 1 base from J, with 19 bases between. This CDR3 region has 17 residues. Germline CDR1 is MNHEY and CDR2 is SMNVEV (reference sequence). The CDR3 DNA follows: TGTGCCAGCAGTTCAATGGGCCCGCGGGGAGTCCAAGAGACCCAGTACTTC. Amino acid sequence: CASSSMGPRGVQETQYF.

The chain has TRBV30 and TRBJ2-2, with TRBD2 identical over 10 bases. This CDR3 spans 17 amino acids. With 0 bases clipped from V and 3 bases from J, the junction kept 7 bases outside the gene matches. Germline V gene data show CDR1 as GTSNPN and CDR2 as SVGIG (reference sequence). Written as DNA, the CDR3 is TGTGCCTGGAGTGTACGACGTGGGACTAGCGACACCGGGGAGCTGTTTTTT. Amino acid sequence: CAWSVRRGTSDTGELFF.

This clone was recorded once. V and J are TRBV10-2 and TRBJ1-2; 7 nucleotides agree with TRBD1. This CDR3 has 14 residues. The germline gives CDR1 WSHSY, CDR2 SAAADI. After removal of 8 bases from V and 6 bases from J, the junction contained 12 bases not matched to a gene. In DNA, the CDR3 is TGCGCCAGCGGTACCGGGACAGAGACCAATGGCTACACCTTC. It yields the protein CASGTGTETNGYTF.

J is TRBJ2-5 and V is TRBV5-1; 7 positions match TRBD1. The trim removed 3 bases at V and 5 bases at J, leaving 10 bases unmatched. Per the germline V gene, CDR1 is SGHRS and CDR2 is YFSETQ. The CDR3 is made up of 15 amino acids. The DNA of the CDR3 is TGCGCCAGCAGCTCCTCCACAGGGGATTACGAGACCCAGTACTTC. The encoded protein is CASSSSTGDYETQYF.

The rearrangement uses TRBV18 and TRBJ1-2; 7 positions agree with TRBD1. CDR3 length equals 15 residues. J gave up 7 bases and V 2 bases, and 10 bases lay outside the gene matches. CDR1 is KGHSH, CDR2 LQKENI, per germline. In DNA, the CDR3 is TGTGCCAGCTCACCAAGACAGGGCGAGGGTTTTGGCTACACCTTC. Its protein is CASSPRQGEGFGYTF.

The chain couples TRBV28 to TRBJ1-2, with 7 bases identical to TRBD1. There are 15 residues in the CDR3. V lost 6 bases, J lost 2 bases, and 9 bases stayed unmatched. Germline-derived CDR1 and CDR2 are MDHEN and SYDVKM. Written as DNA, the CDR3 is TGTGCCAGCAGCTACGACTTACAGGGGAACTATGGCTACACCTTC. Translation: CASSYDLQGNYGYTF.

The V call is TRBV15, the J call TRBJ1-6; D might be TRBD1 (6 bases). The V end lost 0 bases, the J end lost 10 bases, and 16 bases lay between the germline ends. This CDR3 spans 16 amino acids. In germline, CDR1 is LNHNV, CDR2 YYDKDF (reference sequence). The DNA of the CDR3 is TGTGCCACCAGCAGAGATGGCGGGGGGGCGCGATCACCCCTCCACTTT. Its protein is CATSRDGGGARSPLHF.

This chain links TRBV27 with TRBJ2-7, with 10 bases fitting TRBD2. CDR1 MNHEY and CDR2 SMNVEV come from the germline V gene (reference sequence). The CDR3 sequence is 14 residues long. With V trimmed by 4 bases and J by 3 bases, 3 bases remained unmatched. CDR3 DNA sequence: TGTGCCAGCAGTTCCGGGACTAGCGTCTACGAGCAGTACTTC. This encodes CASSSGTSVYEQYF.

The chain carries TRBV4-1 and TRBJ1-2; tentatively, D is TRBD1 (6 bases). The CDR3 runs 18 residues. Per the germline V gene, CDR1 is MGHRA and CDR2 is YSYEKL. Trimming took 1 base from V and 0 from J, leaving 18 bases between them. Here the CDR3 DNA reads TGCGCCAGCAGCCAAGGACCCGCGGACAGCTCCTCTAACTATGGCTACACCTTC. Protein: CASSQGPADSSSNYGYTF.

V gene TRBV2 combines with J gene TRBJ2-3; 9 bases match TRBD1. This CDR3 is 16 amino acids long. V gave up 3 bases and J gave up 2 bases; unmatched junction bases: 6. Germline loops: CDR1 SNHLY, CDR2 FYNNEI. Written as DNA, the CDR3 is TGTGCCAGCAGTGAGTACGGGACAGGGTTCACAGATACGCAGTATTTT. As protein: CASSEYGTGFTDTQYF.

V and J are TRBV5-1 and TRBJ2-6; 9 bases match TRBD2. The length of the CDR3 is 16 residues. The V gene's germline CDR1 is SGHRS and CDR2 YFSETQ. J gave up 4 bases and V 1 base, and 3 bases lay outside the gene matches. The CDR3 reads CASSLPSGVGANVLTF. The CDR3 DNA is TGCGCCAGCAGCTTGCCTAGCGGGGTCGGGGCCAACGTCCTGACTTTC.

This chain uses TRBV19 with TRBJ2-1, with 14 bases identical to TRBD2. V shed 8 bases, J shed 4 bases, and the junction held 1 base outside the gene matches. Germline lookup yields CDR1 LNHDA and CDR2 SQIVND (reference sequence). The CDR3 sequence is 14 residues long. The CDR3 protein is CASRLAGGYNEQFF. CDR3 in DNA: TGTGCCAGTCGACTAGCGGGGGGGTACAATGAGCAGTTCTTC.

The V and J genes are TRBV5-1 and TRBJ1-4; D is perhaps TRBD1 (5 bases). Germline V gene sequence: CDR1 SGHRS, CDR2 YFSETQ. The CDR3 is made up of 15 amino acids. Trimming took 6 bases from V and 0 from J, leaving 12 bases between them. CDR3 coding DNA: TGCGCCAGCAAGCTTACAGGTGCAACTAATGAAAAACTGTTTTTT. Its translation: CASKLTGATNEKLFF.

A few counts support this clone. V is TRBV12-5 and J is TRBJ2-6; D remains ambiguous. The V gene lost 2 bases and the J gene lost 0 bases, with 5 bases spanning the gap. Germline-derived CDR1 and CDR2 are LGHNT and FRNRAP. This CDR3 is built from 15 residues. CDR3 in DNA: TGTGCTAGTGGTTTGTCCCTCTCTGGGGCCAACGTCCTGACTTTC. This encodes CASGLSLSGANVLTF.

V and J are TRBV11-2 and TRBJ1-2, with TRBD1 matching 12 bases. Trimming removed 5 bases from V and 2 bases from J; junction bases left unmatched: 3. CDR3 size: 15 residues. Germline V CDR1 and CDR2: SGHAT, FQNNGV. The CDR3 DNA is TGTGCCAGCAGCCCCGGGACAGGGGGCAACTATGGCTACACCTTC. Its translation is CASSPGTGGNYGYTF.

Points on this clone: The germline gene is not matched at one end of the junction; a read error may be the cause. The chain combines TRBV4-1 with TRBJ2-5, with 12 bases identical to TRBD2. CDR3 size: 16 residues. Germline V gives CDR1 MGHRA, CDR2 YSYEKL. In DNA form, the CDR3 reads TGTGCCAGCAGCCCGGAGGGGACTAGCGGGCAAGAGACCCAGTACTTC. Translated, it gives CASSPEGTSGQETQYF.

The chain couples TRBV5-1 to TRBJ2-7, with TRBD1 matching over 9 bases. This CDR3 region has 17 residues. The J segment lost 11 bases and the V segment lost 4 bases, leaving 22 bases of the junction unmatched. CDR1 is SGHRS and CDR2 is YFSETQ in the germline V gene. The CDR3 spells CASSKQNPGTGFRVKYF. Written as DNA, the CDR3 is TGCGCCAGCAGCAAACAAAACCCCGGGACAGGGTTTAGGGTCAAGTACTTC.

The chain recombines TRBV11-2 with TRBJ2-5, with TRBD1 identical over 9 bases. The length of the CDR3 is 16 residues. Trimming removed 6 bases from V and 5 bases from J; junction bases left unmatched: 13. The germline CDR1 and CDR2 sequences are SGHAT and FQNNGV. CDR3 sequence reads: CASRSVVQGAWETQYF. CDR3 nucleotide sequence: TGTGCCAGCAGATCGGTCGTACAGGGGGCTTGGGAGACCCAGTACTTC.

This clone was seen more than once but under ten times. The rearrangement uses TRBV6-6 and TRBJ1-1; maybe TRBD1 (5 bases). Trimming shortened V by 8 bases and J by 0 bases, and 16 bases separated the two germline ends. The CDR3 totals 15 residues. Looked up from germline, CDR1 is MNHNY and CDR2 is SVGAGI (reference sequence). The CDR3 region is CASLPTVPMNTEAFF. The CDR3 region has the DNA TGTGCCAGCCTACCGACAGTCCCTATGAACACTGAAGCTTTCTTT.

The V call is TRBV7-2, the J call TRBJ1-2, with unresolved D. The CDR3 runs to 16 residues. V was cut by 0 bases and J by 2 bases, with 13 bases left in between. In germline, CDR1 is SGHTA, CDR2 FQGNSA. The CDR3: CASSLAHGKMNYGYTF. The CDR3 DNA reads as TGTGCCAGCAGCTTAGCGCACGGGAAAATGAACTATGGCTACACCTTC.

The chain is built from TRBV9 and TRBJ1-1; 8 bases line up with TRBD1. The germline gives CDR1 SGDLS, CDR2 YYNGEE. The CDR3 loop spans 16 amino acids. V lost 4 bases, J lost 3 bases, and 11 bases stayed unmatched. Here the CDR3 DNA reads TGTGCCAGCAGCCCTAGCAGGGACAGGTGGGACACTGAAGCTTTCTTT. This encodes CASSPSRDRWDTEAFF.

The sample holds many counts of this clone. V and J are TRBV6-4 and TRBJ2-1; 8 nucleotides match TRBD2. V was pared by 2 bases and J by 3 bases, with 3 bases of the junction left unmatched. The CDR3 sequence is 15 residues long. Looked up from germline, CDR1 is MRHNA and CDR2 is SNTAGT. The CDR3 sequence is CASSDRGGDYNEQFF. The CDR3 bases are TGTGCCAGCAGTGACCGGGGGGGGGACTACAATGAGCAGTTCTTC.

The chain has TRBV7-3 and TRBJ2-6; TRBD1 might be the D (6 bases). This CDR3 comprises 17 residues. The germline gives CDR1 SGHTA, CDR2 FQGTGA. The ends were cut back, 1 base at V and 2 bases at J, with 12 bases in the middle. In DNA, the CDR3 is TGTGCCAGCAGCTTAAGGGGGCAGTCGACTGGGGCCAACGTCCTGACTTTC. Its protein is CASSLRGQSTGANVLTF.

The chain recombines TRBV2 with TRBJ1-4; the D gene is possibly TRBD1 (5 bases). This CDR3 is 16 amino acids long. Trimming stripped 2 bases from V and 0 bases from J, with 10 bases between. The germline CDR1 and CDR2 sequences are SNHLY and FYNNEI. The CDR3 coding sequence is TGTGCCAGCAGTGAAATGGACACCGCAACTAATGAAAAACTGTTTTTT. Protein product: CASSEMDTATNEKLFF.